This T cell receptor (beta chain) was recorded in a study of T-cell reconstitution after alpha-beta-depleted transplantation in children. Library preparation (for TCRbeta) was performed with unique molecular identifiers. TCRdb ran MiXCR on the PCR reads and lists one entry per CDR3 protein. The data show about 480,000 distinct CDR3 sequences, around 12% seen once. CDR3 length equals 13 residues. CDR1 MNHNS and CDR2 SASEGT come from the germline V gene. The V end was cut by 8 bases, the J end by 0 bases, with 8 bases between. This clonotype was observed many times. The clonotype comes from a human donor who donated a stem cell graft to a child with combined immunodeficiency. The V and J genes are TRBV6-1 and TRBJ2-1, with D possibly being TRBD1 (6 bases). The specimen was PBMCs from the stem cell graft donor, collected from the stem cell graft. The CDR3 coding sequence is TGTGCCAGCGGGGGCCTCTCCTACAATGAGCAGTTCTTC. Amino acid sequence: CASGGLSYNEQFF.